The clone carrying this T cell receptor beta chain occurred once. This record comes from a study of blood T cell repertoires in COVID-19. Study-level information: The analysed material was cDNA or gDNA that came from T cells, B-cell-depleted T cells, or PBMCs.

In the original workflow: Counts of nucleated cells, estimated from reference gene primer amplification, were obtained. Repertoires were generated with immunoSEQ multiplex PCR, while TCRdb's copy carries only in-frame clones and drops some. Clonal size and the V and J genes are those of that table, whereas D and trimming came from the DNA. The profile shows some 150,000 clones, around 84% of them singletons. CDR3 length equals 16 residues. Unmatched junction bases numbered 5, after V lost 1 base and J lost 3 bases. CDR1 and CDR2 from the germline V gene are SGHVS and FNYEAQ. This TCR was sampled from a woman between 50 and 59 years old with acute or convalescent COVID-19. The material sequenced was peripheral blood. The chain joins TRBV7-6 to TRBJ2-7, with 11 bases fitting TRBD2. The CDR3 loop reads CASSLGSGRGFYEQYF. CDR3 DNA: TGTGCCAGCAGCTTAGGTAGCGGGAGGGGCTTCTACGAGCAGTACTTC.